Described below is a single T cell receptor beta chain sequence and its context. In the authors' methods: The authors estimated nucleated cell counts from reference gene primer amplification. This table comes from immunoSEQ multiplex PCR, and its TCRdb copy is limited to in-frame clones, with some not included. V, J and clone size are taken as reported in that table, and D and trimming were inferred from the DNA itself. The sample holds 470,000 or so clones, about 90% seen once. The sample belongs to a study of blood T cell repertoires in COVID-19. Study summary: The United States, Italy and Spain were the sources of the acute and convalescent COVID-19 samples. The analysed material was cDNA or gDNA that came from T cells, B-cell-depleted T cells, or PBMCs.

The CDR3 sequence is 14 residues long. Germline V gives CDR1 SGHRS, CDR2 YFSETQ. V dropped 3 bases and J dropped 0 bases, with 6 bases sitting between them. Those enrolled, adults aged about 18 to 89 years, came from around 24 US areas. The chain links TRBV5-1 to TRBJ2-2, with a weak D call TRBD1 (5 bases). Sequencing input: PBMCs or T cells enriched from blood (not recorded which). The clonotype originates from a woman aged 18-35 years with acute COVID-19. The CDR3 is CASSSTANTGELFF. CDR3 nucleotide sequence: TGCGCCAGCAGCTCGACAGCGAACACCGGGGAGCTGTTTTTT.